This TCR beta chain is from a study of T-cell reconstitution after alpha-beta-depleted transplantation in children. This clonotype was seen a few times. Just one base apart from a much larger clone, this may be a read error. Construction of the TCRbeta library involved unique molecular identifiers. Each CDR3 protein gets one entry after TCRdb re-called the PCR reads with MiXCR. The table has 380,000 or so distinct CDR3 sequences, about an eighth seen once. This CDR3 is 13 amino acids long. V was trimmed by 6 bases and J by 4 bases, leaving 12 bases between them. The chain carries TRBV12-3 or TRBV12-4 and TRBJ1-1; a possible D gene is TRBD1 (5 bases). This receptor was taken from a human donor who donated a stem cell graft to a child with Fanconi anemia. The sample here was PBMCs, taken from the stem cell graft. CDR3 sequence (DNA): TGTGCCAGCAGGGACACCTCGGGCACTGAAGCTTTCTTT. Protein product: CASRDTSGTEAFF.